This T cell receptor beta chain came from a study of molecular identifiers for immune sequencing clone quantification. Study-level points and caveats: Highly expanded clone sizes could end up underestimated if a barcode were shared by identical TCR molecules.

Listed TCR primers, together with previously described methods, were used for the bulk TCR libraries. Using its own MiXCR run on the PCR reads, TCRdb lists one record per CDR3 protein. The sample yields some 320,000 distinct CDR3 sequences, 20% to 25% seen once. This clonotype has ten or more counts. Its antigen is undetermined. The sequence derives from a human donor in good health. Some libraries in this study had Jurkat cell RNA spiked in. Sequencing used naive CD8+ T cells from blood, with Jurkat cell RNA spiked in. Subset defined: FACS-sorted CD8+CD4-CCR7+CD45RA+ naive T cells.

The CDR3 region has the DNA TGTGCCAGCAGTTACCGGGGGGGCCATACAGATACGCAGTATTTT. Translation gives CASSYRGGHTDTQYF. This rearrangement joins TRBV28 to TRBJ2-3; 8 bases match TRBD2. This CDR3 contains 15 residues. Germline V gene data show CDR1 as MDHEN and CDR2 as SYDVKM. The V segment lost 4 bases and the J segment 3 bases; nucleotides outside the gene matches: 6.